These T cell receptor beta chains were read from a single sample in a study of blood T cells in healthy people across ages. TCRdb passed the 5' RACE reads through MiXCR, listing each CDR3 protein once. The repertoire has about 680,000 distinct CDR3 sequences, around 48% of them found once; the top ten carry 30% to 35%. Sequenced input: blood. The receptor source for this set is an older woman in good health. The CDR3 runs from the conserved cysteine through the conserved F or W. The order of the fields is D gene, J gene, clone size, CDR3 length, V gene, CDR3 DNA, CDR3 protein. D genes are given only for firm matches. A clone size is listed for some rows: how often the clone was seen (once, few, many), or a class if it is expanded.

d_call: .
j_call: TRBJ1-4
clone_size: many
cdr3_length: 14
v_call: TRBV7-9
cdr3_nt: TGTGCCAGCAGCCTAACGGGCAGCAATGAAAAACTGTTTTTT
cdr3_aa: CASSLTGSNEKLFF

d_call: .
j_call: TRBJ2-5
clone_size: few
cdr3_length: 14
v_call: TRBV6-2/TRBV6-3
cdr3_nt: TGTGCCAGCAGTTACTCGGGGGCCTCAAAGACCCAGTACTTC
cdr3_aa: CASSYSGASKTQYF

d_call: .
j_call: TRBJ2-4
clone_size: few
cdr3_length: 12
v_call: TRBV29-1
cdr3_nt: TGCAGCGTTGAGTTAACCAAAAACATTCAGTACTTC
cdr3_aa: CSVELTKNIQYF

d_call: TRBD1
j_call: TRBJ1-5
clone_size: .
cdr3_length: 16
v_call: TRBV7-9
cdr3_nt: TGTGCCAGCAGCTCTCAAGGACAGGGGGCGCTTCAGCCCCAGCATTTT
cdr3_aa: CASSSQGQGALQPQHF

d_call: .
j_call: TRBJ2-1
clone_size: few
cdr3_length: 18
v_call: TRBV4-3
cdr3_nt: TGCGCCAGCAGCCAAGAATCGCGGCCAGGAGGAGTTCTCAATGAGCAGTTCTTC
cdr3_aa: CASSQESRPGGVLNEQFF

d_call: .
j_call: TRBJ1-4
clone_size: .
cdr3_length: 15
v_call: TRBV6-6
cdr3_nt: TGTGCCAGCAGTTGGGGAGTTACAACTAATGAAAAACTGTTTTTT
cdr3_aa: CASSWGVTTNEKLFF

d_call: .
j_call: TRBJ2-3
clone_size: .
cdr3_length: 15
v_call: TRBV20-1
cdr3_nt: TGCAGTGCTAGTGACCACAGGTTTAGCACAGATACGCAGTATTTT
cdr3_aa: CSASDHRFSTDTQYF

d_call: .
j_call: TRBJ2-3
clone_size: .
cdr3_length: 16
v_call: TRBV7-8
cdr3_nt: TGTGCCAGCAGCTCAAATACAAGAACTAGCACAGATACGCAGTATTTT
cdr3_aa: CASSSNTRTSTDTQYF

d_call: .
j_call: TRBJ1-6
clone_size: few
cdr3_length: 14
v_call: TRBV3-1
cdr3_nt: TGTGCCAGCAGCCGAGTGGACGGGAATTCACCCCTCCACTTT
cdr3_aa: CASSRVDGNSPLHF

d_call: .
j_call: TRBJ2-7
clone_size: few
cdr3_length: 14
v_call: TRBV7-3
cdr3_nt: TGTGCCAGCAGCCCTGGAGGGGGTGCCCACGAGCAGTACTTC
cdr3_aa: CASSPGGGAHEQYF

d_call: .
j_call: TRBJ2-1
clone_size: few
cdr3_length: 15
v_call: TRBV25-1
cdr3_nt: TGTGCCAGCAGTGACCAAATCGTGACCTACAATGAGCAGTTCTTC
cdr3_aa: CASSDQIVTYNEQFF